This T cell receptor (beta chain) is from a study of T cells in Graves' hyperthyroidism and ophthalmopathy. Only a few counts were recorded for this clonotype. CDR1 MNHNS and CDR2 SASEGT come from the germline V gene. The CDR3 contains 13 residues. Unmatched junction bases numbered 11, after V lost 10 bases and J lost 9 bases. TCR beta CDR3 region amplification was performed from RNA transcripts. HTBI primers were the set used in a first-round RT-PCR of the TCR CDR3. TCRdb passed the multiplex PCR reads through MiXCR, listing each CDR3 protein once. There are under 350,000 distinct CDR3 sequences in the sample; roughly a fifth occur only once, and around 45% lies in the top ten.

Source material: blood. The clonotype originates from a woman between 45 and 65 years old with Graves' hyperthyroidism. V and J are TRBV6-1 and TRBJ2-1; 8 positions agree with TRBD2. Written as DNA, the CDR3 is TGTGCCATTACTGGCGGGAGGTGGACTGAGCAGTTCTTC. Its translation is CAITGGRWTEQFF.